This is a list of T cell receptor beta chains from one sample in a study of T cell responses to AZD1222 COVID-19 vaccine. The method was immunoSEQ multiplex PCR; TCRdb's version includes in-frame clones alone and lacks a portion of them. The table has about 150,000 clones, roughly nine tenths seen once. Specimen: peripheral blood, collected on day 0 of MenACWY control vaccination. The source of these receptors is an adult in good health. Both conserved end residues are part of each CDR3. The order of the fields is J gene, V gene, CDR3 protein.

>TRBJ1-2|TRBV24-1
CATSAAGRYGYTF
>TRBJ1-1|TRBV15
CATRAGGAGNTEAFF
>TRBJ2-1|TRBV7-9
CASSFPPGQGVHEQFF
>TRBJ1-2|TRBV16
CASSFNYGYTF
>TRBJ2-1|TRBV20-1
CSARDSNEQFF
>TRBJ2-7|TRBV19
CASSMDKARNYEQYF
>TRBJ1-5|TRBV6-6
CASSQGGKSNQPQHF
>TRBJ2-7|TRBV29-1
CSAYIDLSYEQYF
>TRBJ1-6|TRBV7-6
CASSPRTNSPLHF
>TRBJ2-7|TRBV9
CASSSGTAPYEQYF
>TRBJ2-3|TRBV3-1/TRBV3-2
CASSQTRRGSTDTQYF
>TRBJ1-1|TRBV7-9
CASSPGIWTEAFF
>TRBJ2-2|TRBV11-2
CASSLGWTGGAQFHGELFF
>TRBJ1-1|TRBV11-3
CASRKVGGAKNTEAFF
>TRBJ2-1|TRBV5-6
CASSLVLAGGTDEQFF
>TRBJ2-2|TRBV11-3
CASSFPTGQNTGELFF
>TRBJ1-1|TRBV27
CASNGGMNTEAFF
>TRBJ1-2|TRBV11-2
CASSSAGVGYGYTF
>TRBJ1-1|TRBV11-2
CATTKQGANTEAFF
>TRBJ2-2|TRBV12-5
CASGTTTPTNTGELFF
>TRBJ1-1|TRBV7-8
CASSLVGRGRGRNTEAFF
>TRBJ1-3|TRBV28
CASARSGGAAGNTIYF
>TRBJ2-2|TRBV9
CASSADGQGRGYTGELFF
>TRBJ1-1|TRBV6-2/TRBV6-3
CASSFSAIGGNTEAFF
>TRBJ2-4|TRBV5-6
CASSLKSHGFQYF
>TRBJ1-1|TRBV18
CASSPKNQGINTEAFF
>TRBJ2-7|TRBV9
CASSVSPQQDYEQYF
>TRBJ2-1|TRBV5-1
CASSLESGLGEQFF
>TRBJ1-6|TRBV4-1
CASSQGNSPLHF
>TRBJ1-1|TRBV6-5
CASSHRQLVNTEAFF
>TRBJ1-6|TRBV6-1
CASSEDSGYNSPLHF
>TRBJ1-1|TRBV5-4
CASSFSGHRLFLNTEAFF
>TRBJ1-5|TRBV5-6
CASSLVGGGINQPQHF
>TRBJ2-7|TRBV5-5
CASSFRQSYEQYF
>TRBJ1-5|TRBV7-9
CASSLQGGNQPQHF
>TRBJ2-3|TRBV4-3
CASSQDRTVTDTQYF
>TRBJ1-4|TRBV6-2/TRBV6-3
CASSLGATNEKLFF
>TRBJ1-2|TRBV7-9
CASSLPLGGQYGYTF
>TRBJ1-2|TRBV4-1
CASSPTGASRYGYTF
>TRBJ1-6|TRBV19
CASSIVNSPLHF
>TRBJ1-2|TRBV28
CASRVTVPYYGYTF
>TRBJ1-5|TRBV6-5
CASTGYRSNQPQHF
>TRBJ1-2|TRBV7-3
CASSPYSGPNYGYTF
>TRBJ2-1|TRBV5-5
CASSHGTVNLYNEQFF
>TRBJ1-2|TRBV18
CASSPGTGGTHGYTF
>TRBJ1-2|TRBV30
CASKRDRSPRGYTF
>TRBJ1-1|TRBV25-1
CASRRQGLNTEAFF
>TRBJ2-2|TRBV7-9
CASSAGTGLTGELFF
>TRBJ2-1|TRBV5-1
CASSRDRVDLNEQFF
>TRBJ2-2|TRBV2
CASREDRLGELFF
>TRBJ1-1|TRBV28
CASRLSGVMNTEAFF